A single sample is the source of the 4 T cell receptor beta chains below, sequenced in a study of cytomegalovirus exposure and HLA in healthy donors. Primers: 60 Vbeta forward and 13 Jbeta reverse. Generated by immunoSEQ multiplex PCR, the TCRdb table keeps only in-frame clones and is missing some. The sample shows fewer than 250,000 clones, about 79% of them seen only once. The specimen was PBMCs. These receptors originate from a man in his late teens or twenties in good health and CMV-seronegative.

The chain combines TRBV7-9 with TRBJ2-3; D gene unclear. The CDR3 runs 14 residues. V lost 1 base and J 0 bases, leaving 5 bases between the germline ends. CDR1 and CDR2 from the germline V gene are SEHNR and FQNEAQ (reference sequence). This chain's CDR3 is CASSLGASTDTQYF. The CDR3 region has the DNA TGTGCCAGCAGCTTAGGGGCTAGCACAGATACGCAGTATTTT.

This clone showed up just a few times. V gene TRBV9 combines with J gene TRBJ1-1; 9 nucleotides align to TRBD1. In germline, CDR1 is SGDLS, CDR2 YYNGEE. V lost 4 bases, J lost 1 base, and 8 bases stayed unmatched. This CDR3 is 16 amino acids long. The CDR3: CASSPTGQGSNTEAFF. The CDR3 DNA is TGTGCCAGCAGCCCAACGGGACAGGGATCGAACACTGAAGCTTTCTTT.

This chain links TRBV7-6 with TRBJ2-7, with D perhaps matching TRBD2 (6 bases). Germline values: CDR1 SGHVS, CDR2 FNYEAQ. The V end was cut by 1 base, the J end by 1 base, with 11 bases between. CDR3 length: 15 amino acids. Written as DNA, the CDR3 is TGTGCCAGCAGCTTAGACCCTAGCGTATCCTACGAGCAGTACTTC. Amino acids: CASSLDPSVSYEQYF.

The rearrangement links TRBV7-9 to TRBJ2-2; TRBD1 agrees at 8 bases. The CDR3 is 13 residues long. V trimming: 4 bases; J trimming: 6 bases; junction bases outside the gene matches: 1. CDR1 SEHNR and CDR2 FQNEAQ come from the germline V gene (reference sequence). CDR3 bases: TGTGCCAGCAGCTCGACAGGGGCCGGGGAGCTGTTTTTT. This gives the protein CASSSTGAGELFF.